This paragraph reports one TCR beta chain. One entry per CDR3 protein results from TCRdb running MiXCR on the RT-PCR reads. This table holds about 2,200 distinct CDR3 sequences, less than 40% found once. The data derive from a study of patients and donors after allogeneic stem cell transplantation. The CDR3 is made up of 14 amino acids. CDR1 is MGHRA and CDR2 is YSYEKL in the germline V gene. Between the trimmed V and J ends, which lost 2 bases and 1 base, there was a span of 8 bases. The material sequenced was blood, either unsorted or a sorted T cell fraction (not recorded which). The origin of this receptor is a human donor who was either an allogeneic HSCT recipient or a stem cell or donor lymphocyte infusion donor (not recorded which). It is not recorded whose cells these are; they may come from a transplant donor. The chain carries TRBV4-1 and TRBJ1-1; a possible D gene is TRBD1 (6 bases). CDR3 nucleotides: TGCGCCAGCAGCCAACAACAGGGGAACACTGAAGCTTTCTTT. Its protein product is CASSQQQGNTEAFF.